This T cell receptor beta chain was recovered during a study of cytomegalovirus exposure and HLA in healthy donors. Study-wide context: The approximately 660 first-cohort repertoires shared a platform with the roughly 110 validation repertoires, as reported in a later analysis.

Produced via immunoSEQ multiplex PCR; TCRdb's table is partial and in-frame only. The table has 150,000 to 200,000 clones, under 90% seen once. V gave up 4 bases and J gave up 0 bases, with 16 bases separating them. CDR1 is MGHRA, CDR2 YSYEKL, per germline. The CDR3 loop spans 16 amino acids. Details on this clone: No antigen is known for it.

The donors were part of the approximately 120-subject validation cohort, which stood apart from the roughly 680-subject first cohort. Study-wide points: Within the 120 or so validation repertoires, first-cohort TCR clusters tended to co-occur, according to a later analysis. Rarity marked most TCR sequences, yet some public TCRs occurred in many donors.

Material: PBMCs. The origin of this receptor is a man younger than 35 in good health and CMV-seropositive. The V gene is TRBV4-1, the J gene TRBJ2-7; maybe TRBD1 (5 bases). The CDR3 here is CASSPADGALSYEQYF. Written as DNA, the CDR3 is TGCGCCAGCAGCCCGGCGGATGGGGCCCTCTCCTACGAGCAGTACTTC.